This T cell receptor beta chain was identified during a study of regulatory T cells in long-lasting Graves disease. Turning to the study itself: Antithyroid drugs had been taken by newly diagnosed Graves' patients for under 3 months.

Time point described: newly diagnosed GD, antithyroid drugs for less than 3 months. RNA extracted from PBMCs served as the sequencing template. Under American Thyroid Association guidelines, Graves' disease was diagnosed. V shed 5 bases and J shed 1 base, with 17 bases lying between them. This CDR3 contains 17 residues. Germline CDR1 is SEHNR and CDR2 is FQNEAQ (reference sequence). iRepertoire HTBI primers and Arm-PCR of CDR3 regions built TCR beta libraries. TCRdb passed the multiplex PCR reads through MiXCR, listing each CDR3 protein once. The data contain some 250,000 distinct CDR3 sequences, approximately 20% of them singletons. This clonotype was counted many times. This sample also appeared in a second study, on T cells in Graves' hyperthyroidism and ophthalmopathy.

The source of this sequence is a woman in her twenties or thirties with Graves disease. Source: peripheral blood mononuclear cells (PBMCs), taken at new diagnosis, from a patient treated with antithyroid drugs. The chain recombines TRBV7-9 with TRBJ2-2; possibly TRBD1 for D (5 bases). The CDR3 bases are TGTGCCAGCAGCCGCTTCTCAGGGCAGGGGAACACCGGGGAGCTGTTTTTT. It encodes CASSRFSGQGNTGELFF.